The clone carrying this TCR beta chain was counted a few times. Antigen specificity is unknown. This CDR3 is 15 amino acids long. V lost 7 bases and J 0 bases, leaving 13 bases between the germline ends. Looked up from germline, CDR1 is MNHNY and CDR2 is SVGAGI (reference sequence). This record belongs to a study of blood T cells in healthy people across ages. The use of a sample-barcoded 5' primer and a J-beta primer mix characterized a second PCR of about 7 to 12 cycles. All cDNA molecules were each tagged by a template-switch adaptor with 12 random nucleotides. TCRdb re-derived calls from the 5' RACE reads in MiXCR, one entry per CDR3 protein. The sample holds under 1,000,000 distinct CDR3 sequences, about 36% seen once. Study-level points and caveats: TCR beta diversity, measured per million T cells, fell in a roughly linear way with age.

Isolated PBMCs totaled at least 6.5 million in each sample. Material for sequencing was blood. This chain connects TRBV6-6 to TRBJ1-3, with D possibly being TRBD1 (6 bases). The clonotype comes from a man younger than 35 in good health. The DNA for the CDR3 is TGTGCCAGCATCTCGGACAGACACTCTGGAAACACCATATATTTT. Translated, it gives CASISDRHSGNTIYF.